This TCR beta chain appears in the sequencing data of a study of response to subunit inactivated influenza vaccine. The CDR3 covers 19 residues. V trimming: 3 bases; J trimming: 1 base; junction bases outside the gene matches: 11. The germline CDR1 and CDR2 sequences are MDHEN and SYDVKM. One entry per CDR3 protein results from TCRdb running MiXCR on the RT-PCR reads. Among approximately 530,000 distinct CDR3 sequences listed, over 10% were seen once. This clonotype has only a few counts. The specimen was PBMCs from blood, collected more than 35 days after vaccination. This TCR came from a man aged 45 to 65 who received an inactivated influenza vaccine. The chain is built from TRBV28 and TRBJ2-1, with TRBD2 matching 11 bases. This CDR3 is CASSFVTSGMKWSYNEQFF. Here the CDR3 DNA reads TGTGCCAGCAGTTTTGTGACTAGCGGGATGAAATGGTCCTACAATGAGCAGTTCTTC.